This T cell receptor (beta chain) is from a study of cytomegalovirus exposure and HLA in healthy donors. Study-level background: In a later analysis, it was reported that the roughly 120 validation repertoires had been produced on the same platform as the 500 to 750 repertoires belonging to the first cohort.

Profiled with immunoSEQ multiplex PCR; TCRdb holds only in-frame clones, not every one. In the table there are 150,000 to 200,000 clones, about 90% of which are singletons. CDR1 WSHSY and CDR2 SAAADI come from the germline V gene. This CDR3 is 13 amino acids long. V lost 6 bases, J lost 3 bases, and 4 bases stayed unmatched. Study-wide findings and caveats: For most TCR sequences rarity was the rule, although some public TCRs occurred in many donors. Altogether, some 160 TCR beta chains were recorded as cytomegalovirus-associated. First-cohort TCR clusters were later found to tend to co-occur in the 120 or so validation repertoires.

Worth noting for this clone: The antigen is unknown.

The chain is built from TRBV10-2 and TRBJ2-7; 8 bases agree with TRBD1. The sample was PBMCs. The sequence derives from a woman under 30 in good health and CMV-seropositive. DNA for the CDR3: TGCGCCAGCAGGACGGGACAGGTCTACGAGCAGTACTTC. Amino acids: CASRTGQVYEQYF.